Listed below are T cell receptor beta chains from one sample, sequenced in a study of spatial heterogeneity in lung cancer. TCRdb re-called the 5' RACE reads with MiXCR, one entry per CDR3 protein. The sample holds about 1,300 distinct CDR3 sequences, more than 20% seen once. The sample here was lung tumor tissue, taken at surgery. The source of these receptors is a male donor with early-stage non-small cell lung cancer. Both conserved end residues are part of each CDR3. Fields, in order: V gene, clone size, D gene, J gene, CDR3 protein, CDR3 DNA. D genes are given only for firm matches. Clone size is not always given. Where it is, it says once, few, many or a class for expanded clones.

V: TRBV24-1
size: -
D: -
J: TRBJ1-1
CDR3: CATSDPDRQEAFF
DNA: TGTGCCACCAGTGATCCCGACAGGCAGGAAGCTTTCTTT

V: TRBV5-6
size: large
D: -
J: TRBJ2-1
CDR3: CASSFDSGALYNEQFF
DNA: TGTGCCAGCAGCTTCGATTCGGGGGCCCTTTACAATGAGCAGTTCTTC

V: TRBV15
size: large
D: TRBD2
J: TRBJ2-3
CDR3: CATSRGLAAGQPTQYF
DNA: TGTGCCACCAGCAGAGGACTAGCGGCGGGCCAGCCTACGCAGTATTTT

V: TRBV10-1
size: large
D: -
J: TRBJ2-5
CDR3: CASSETGLKETQYF
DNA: TGCGCCAGCAGTGAGACAGGACTGAAAGAGACCCAGTACTTC

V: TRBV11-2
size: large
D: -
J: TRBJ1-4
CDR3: CASSLRNQGNEKLFF
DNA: TGTGCCAGCAGTTTACGAAACCAGGGGAATGAAAAACTGTTTTTT

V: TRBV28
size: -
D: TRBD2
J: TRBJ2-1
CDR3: CASRGLGISSYNEQFF
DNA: TGTGCCAGCAGGGGACTAGGGATTTCTTCCTACAATGAGCAGTTCTTC

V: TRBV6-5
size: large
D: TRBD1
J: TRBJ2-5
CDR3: CASSYGQAGGTQYF
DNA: TGTGCCAGCAGTTACGGACAGGCTGGAGGGACCCAGTACTTC

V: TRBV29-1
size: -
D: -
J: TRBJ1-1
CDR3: CSVVSANTEAFF
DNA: TGCAGCGTTGTATCAGCGAACACTGAAGCTTTCTTT

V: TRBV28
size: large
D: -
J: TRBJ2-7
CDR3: CASSLNYEQYF
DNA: TGTGCCAGCAGTTTGAACTACGAGCAGTACTTC

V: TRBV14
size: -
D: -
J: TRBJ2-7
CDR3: CASSQDRAYEQYF
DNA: TGTGCCAGCAGCCAAGACCGAGCCTACGAGCAGTACTTC

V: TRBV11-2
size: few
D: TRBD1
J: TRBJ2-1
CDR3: CASSRSRSDRYYNEQFF
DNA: TGTGCCAGCAGCCGGTCCCGCTCGGACAGGTATTACAATGAGCAGTTCTTC

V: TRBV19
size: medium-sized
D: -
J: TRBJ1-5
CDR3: CASSLGNQPQHF
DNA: TGTGCCAGTAGTCTTGGGAATCAGCCCCAGCATTTT